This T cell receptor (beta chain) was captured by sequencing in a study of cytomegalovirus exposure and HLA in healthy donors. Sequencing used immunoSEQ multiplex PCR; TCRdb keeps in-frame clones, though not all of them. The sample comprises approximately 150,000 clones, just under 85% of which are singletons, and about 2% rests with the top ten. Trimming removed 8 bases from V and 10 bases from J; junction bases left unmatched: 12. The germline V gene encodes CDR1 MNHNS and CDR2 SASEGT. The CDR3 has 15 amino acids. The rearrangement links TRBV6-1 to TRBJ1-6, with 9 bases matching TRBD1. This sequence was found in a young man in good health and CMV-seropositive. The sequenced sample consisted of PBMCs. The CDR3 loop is CASGDREKGWSPLHF. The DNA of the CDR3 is TGTGCCAGCGGGGACAGGGAGAAGGGATGGTCACCCCTCCACTTT.